The clone carrying this T cell receptor (beta chain) was found many times. As yet, its antigen is unknown. These data are taken from a study of T cells after yellow fever vaccination. Study conclusions and caveats: The secondary response was weaker, and its peak arrived faster, on day 5 versus 15.

TCRdb independently ran MiXCR on the 5' RACE reads; one entry per CDR3 protein. Of tens of thousands of distinct CDR3 sequences listed, 7.4% are singletons. The TCR sequence derives from a man aged 25 to 40 who received the YFV17D yellow fever vaccine. This specimen consisted of CD8+ T cells sorted from PBMCs, obtained 15 days after the yellow fever booster vaccination.

The CDR3 is CASSLHQGNEQFF. The CDR3 coding sequence is TGTGCCAGCAGCCTACACCAGGGGAATGAGCAGTTCTTC. The rearrangement joins TRBV7-2 to TRBJ2-1; maybe TRBD1 (6 bases). CDR1 is SGHTA, CDR2 FQGNSA, per germline. The V end was cut by 5 bases, the J end by 7 bases, with 12 bases between. The CDR3 contains 13 residues.